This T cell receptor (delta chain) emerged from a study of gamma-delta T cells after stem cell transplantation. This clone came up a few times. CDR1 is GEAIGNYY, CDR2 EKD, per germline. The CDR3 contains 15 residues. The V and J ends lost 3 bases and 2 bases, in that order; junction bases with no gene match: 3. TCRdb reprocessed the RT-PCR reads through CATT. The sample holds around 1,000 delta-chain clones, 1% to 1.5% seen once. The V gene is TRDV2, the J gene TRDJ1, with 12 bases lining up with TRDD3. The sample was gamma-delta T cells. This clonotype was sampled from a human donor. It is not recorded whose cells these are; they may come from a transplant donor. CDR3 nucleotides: TGTGCCTGTGACCTACTGGGGGATACTACCGATAAACTCATCTTT. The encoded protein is CACDLLGDTTDKLIF.